This T cell receptor beta chain emerged from a study of cytomegalovirus exposure and HLA in healthy donors. Study observations and caveats: In all likelihood, a cluster of highly shared sequence variants was a sequencing artifact. Exclusion applied to some V segments, including TRBV6-2 and TRBV6-3, as they were indistinguishable.

This clone occurred once. Its antigen is currently unknown. V was pared by 1 base and J by 9 bases, with 16 bases between. The CDR3 is made up of 16 amino acids. Looked up from germline, CDR1 is SGHVS and CDR2 is FQNEAQ. PCR employed 60 Vbeta and 13 Jbeta primers. Libraries were prepared by immunoSEQ multiplex PCR; TCRdb keeps only in-frame clonotypes and omits some of them. The repertoire holds 130,000 or so clones, with about two thirds as singletons. Sequenced: PBMCs. The receptor was derived from a man in his forties in good health and CMV-seropositive. The genes are TRBV7-8 and TRBJ1-6; a possible D gene is TRBD1 (5 bases). As DNA, the CDR3 is TGTGCCAGCAGCTTAGGGCTTGGCAGGGCCAGTTCACCCCTCCACTTT. Protein product: CASSLGLGRASSPLHF.